The sequence of this T cell receptor (beta chain) was determined in a study of cytomegalovirus exposure and HLA in healthy donors. Regarding the study as a whole: With later analysis, a missense DCLRE1C variant became linked to TCR beta V- and J-gene trimming. The later analysis indicated that the majority of CMV-associated TCR beta chains appeared HLA-restricted. Cytomegalovirus association was listed for about 160 TCR beta chains.

V lost 6 bases, J lost 10 bases, and 5 bases stayed unmatched. Germline CDR1 reads LGHNT; CDR2 reads FRNRAP. The CDR3 is made up of 12 amino acids. Comments on this clone: Its antigen is unidentified.

The PCR ran on 60 Vbeta and 13 Jbeta primers. Sequenced by immunoSEQ multiplex PCR; TCRdb stores in-frame clones only, minus some. The table includes 65,000 to 90,000 clones, roughly 70% detected once. The genes are TRBV12-5 and TRBJ2-1; 8 bases fit TRBD2. The receptor was isolated from a middle-aged woman in good health and CMV-seropositive. Material: PBMCs. Written as DNA, the CDR3 is TGTGCTAGTGGCCTTTTAGCGGGGGAGCAGTTCTTC. This gives the protein CASGLLAGEQFF.